This T cell receptor (beta chain) was recorded in a study of control samples from healthy donors and cancer patients (dated by TCRdb to the early 2020s). Libraries came from the immunoSEQ multiplex PCR assay. TCRdb took this table from immuneACCESS and kept in-frame rearrangements with V and J called. Such tables lack part of the clones; where checked against another copy, unresolved V genes explain under half of the gap, and the rest is unexplained. The sample table records tens of thousands of clones; 90% to 95% of these occur just once. Around 3.9% of the sample goes to the ten largest clones. From the cysteine through the phenylalanine, the CDR3 covers 11 amino acids. The only DNA kept is the CDR3, 33 bases in frame from the first base. Based on the germline V gene, the CDR1 and CDR2 sequences are SGHTA and FQGNSA. The trim is 8 bases for V and 3 bases for J, with a gap of 5 bases between the germline ends.

The count of this clone is one. The antigen it binds to is not known. Per-base quality was not reported, and no clone a single base away is much larger than it. The rearranged segments are TRBV7-2 and TRBJ1-5; too little of a D gene remains to name it. Sequencing was carried out using blood. This receptor was identified in a woman aged 45-65 years in good health. The encoded CDR3 is CASGYNQPQHF. The DNA sequence is TGTGCCAGCGGCTACAATCAGCCCCAGCATTTT.